The clone carrying this T cell receptor beta chain was detected a few times. TCRdb itself ran the 5' RACE reads through MiXCR, one entry per CDR3 protein. The sample holds more than 45,000 distinct CDR3 sequences, roughly 28% seen once. CD4+CD45RO+CD25- cells were isolated as memory CD4+ T cells. V lost 0 bases and J 1 base, leaving 12 bases between the germline ends. Germline V gives CDR1 MNHEY, CDR2 SVGAGI. The CDR3 length is 16 residues. The chain carries TRBV6-5 and TRBJ1-1; TRBD1 might be the D (5 bases). The sequence was collected from a female donor with breast cancer. The source material was tumor-infiltrating memory CD4+ T cells sorted from the breast tumor. Subset here: memory CD4+ T cells, CD4+CD45RO+CD25-. The CDR3 sequence is CASSYSRHRGNTEAFF. The CDR3 DNA reads TGTGCCAGCAGTTACTCGAGGCATAGGGGGAACACTGAAGCTTTCTTT.